The clone carrying this T cell receptor (beta chain) was observed a few times. This record belongs to a study of blood T cell repertoires in COVID-19. Study context: COVID-19 samples, acute and convalescent, were from the United States, Italy and Spain. Sample material is recorded as cDNA or gDNA derived from T cells, B-cell-depleted T cells, or PBMCs.

Trimming stripped 4 bases from V and 4 bases from J, with 5 bases between. Germline CDR1 and CDR2: LNHDA and SQIVND (reference sequence). The CDR3 totals 11 residues. Sequenced by immunoSEQ multiplex PCR; TCRdb stores in-frame clones only, minus some. The sample yields 55,000 to 75,000 clones, 72% seen once. This rearrangement joins TRBV19 to TRBJ2-7; tentatively, D is TRBD1 (5 bases). This TCR was recovered from a woman between 65 and 79 years old with COVID-19, enrolled during active disease. Sequencing was carried out using peripheral blood. The CDR3 spells CASSKGYEQYF. Here the CDR3 DNA reads TGTGCCAGTAGTAAGGGGTACGAGCAGTACTTC. Full variable domain (rest looked up from reference TRBV19 and TRBJ2-7): DGGITQSPKYLFRKEGQNVTLSCEQNLNHDAMYWYRQDPGQGLRLIYYSQIVNDFQKGDIAEGYSVSREKKESFPLTVTSAQKNPTAFYLCASSKGYEQYFGPGTRLTVT.